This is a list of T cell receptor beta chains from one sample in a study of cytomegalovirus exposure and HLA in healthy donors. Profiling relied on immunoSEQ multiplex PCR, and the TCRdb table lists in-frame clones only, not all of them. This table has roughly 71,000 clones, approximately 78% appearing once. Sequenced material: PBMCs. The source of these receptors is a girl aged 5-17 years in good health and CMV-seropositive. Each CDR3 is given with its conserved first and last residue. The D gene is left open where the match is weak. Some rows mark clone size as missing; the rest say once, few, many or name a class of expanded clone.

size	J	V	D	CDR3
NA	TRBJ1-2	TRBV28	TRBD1	CASSQFGQDGLYGYTF
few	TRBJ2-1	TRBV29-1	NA	CSLQGGWGEQFF
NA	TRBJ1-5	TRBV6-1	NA	CASTGTLNQPQHF
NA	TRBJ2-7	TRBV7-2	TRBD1	CASSRDRSYEQYF
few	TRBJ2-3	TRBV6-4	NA	CASSDGGTHTDTQYF
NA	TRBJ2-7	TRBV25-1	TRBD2	CASTRTSGASSYEQYF
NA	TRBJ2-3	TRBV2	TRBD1	CASNLRGQGLGGLPTDTQYF
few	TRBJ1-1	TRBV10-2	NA	CASRQGSEAFF
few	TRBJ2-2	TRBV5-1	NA	CASSLGTRAPTGELFF
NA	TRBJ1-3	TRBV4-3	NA	CASSQDSTGSGNTIYF
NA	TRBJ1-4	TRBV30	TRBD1	CAWSPNRGRNEKLFF
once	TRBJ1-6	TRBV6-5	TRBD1	CASSSGTDNSPLHF
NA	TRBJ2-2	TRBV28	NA	CASSARLNTGELFF
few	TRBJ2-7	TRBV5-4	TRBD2	CASSLRAGGPYEQYF
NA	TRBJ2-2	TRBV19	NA	CASAGGELFF
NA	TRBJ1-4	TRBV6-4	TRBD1	CASAGTGVREKLFF
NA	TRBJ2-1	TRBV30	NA	CAWSLSTGFEQFF
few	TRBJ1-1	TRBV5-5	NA	CASSFSLAPEAFF
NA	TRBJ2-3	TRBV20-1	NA	CSARARDTQYF
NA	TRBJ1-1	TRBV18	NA	CASSLERGNTEAFF
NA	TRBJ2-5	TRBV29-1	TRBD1	CSYLGVQRGQTQYF
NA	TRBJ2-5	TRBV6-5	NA	CASSHTGQETQYF
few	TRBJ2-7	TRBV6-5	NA	CASSFDSAGKQDF
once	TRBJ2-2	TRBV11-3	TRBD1	CASSPGQGQTGELFF
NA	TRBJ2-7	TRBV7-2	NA	CASTGTSRYPYEQYF
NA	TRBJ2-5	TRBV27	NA	CASRRDAEETQYF
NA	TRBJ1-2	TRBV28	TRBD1	CASSLWDRVGYGYTF
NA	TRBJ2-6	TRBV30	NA	CAWSPGGANVLTF
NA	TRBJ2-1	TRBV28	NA	CASDSTPGLQCSLCSYNEQFF
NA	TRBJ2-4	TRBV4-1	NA	CASSQDRQTAKNIQYF
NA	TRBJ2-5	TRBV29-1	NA	CSVSTRVGETQYF
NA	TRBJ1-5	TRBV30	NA	CAWSRGQLNQPQHF
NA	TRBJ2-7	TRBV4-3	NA	CASSQGATGETYEQYF
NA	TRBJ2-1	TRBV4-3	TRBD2	CASSQFTTGLAGESGQFF
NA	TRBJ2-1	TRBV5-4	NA	CASSRENRDSQQFF
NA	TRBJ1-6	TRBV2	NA	CASSTTRGGAPLHF
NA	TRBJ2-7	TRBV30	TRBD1	CAWNRDRGREQYF
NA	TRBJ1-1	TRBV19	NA	CASIRGSEAFF
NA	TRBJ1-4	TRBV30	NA	CAWSPRWEEGEKLFF
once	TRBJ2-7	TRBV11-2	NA	CASSLDRARTYEQYF
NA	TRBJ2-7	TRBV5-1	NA	CASSLESRASFHEQYF
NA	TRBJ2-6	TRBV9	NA	CASRGVGANVLTF
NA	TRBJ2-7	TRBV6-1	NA	CASTGVKGSYEQYF
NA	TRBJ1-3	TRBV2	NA	CASSEGRASDTIYF
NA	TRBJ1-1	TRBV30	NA	CAWSVSRNAEAFF